The 5 T cell receptor beta chains listed next were all sequenced from one sample in a study of STAT5B mutations in CD4+ large granular lymphocyte leukemia. Method: immunoSEQ multiplex PCR; TCRdb's copy keeps in-frame clones and lacks some. Of over 35,000 clones in the sample, around 84% were seen once. Sequenced material: CD4+ T cells from blood buffy coats. These receptors were taken from a human donor in good health.

V and J are TRBV30 and TRBJ1-4, with D possibly being TRBD1 (6 bases). CDR3 length: 11 residues. The germline V gene has CDR1 GTSNPN and CDR2 SVGIG (reference sequence). V lost 0 bases and J 15 bases, leaving 11 bases between the germline ends. CDR3 protein: CAWSVQGMVFF. CDR3 DNA: TGTGCCTGGAGTGTACAGGGAATGGTGTTTTTT. The variable domain in full, with the rest retrieved from reference TRBV30 and TRBJ1-4, is SQTIHQWPATLVQPVGSPLSLECTVEGTSNPNLYWYRQAAGRGLQLLFYSVGIGQISSEVPQNLSASRPQDRQFILSSKKLLLSDSGFYLCAWSVQGMVFFGSGTQLSVL.

V usage is TRBV28 and J usage is TRBJ1-5; D is unresolved. There are 15 residues in the CDR3. With 3 bases removed from V and 0 bases from J, the gap between germline ends came to 9 bases. Looked up from germline, CDR1 is MDHEN and CDR2 is SYDVKM. CDR3 protein: CASSLPVGSNQPQHF. The CDR3 DNA follows: TGTGCCAGCAGTTTGCCCGTGGGTAGCAATCAGCCCCAGCATTTT. Full variable domain (remainder filled in from reference TRBV28 and TRBJ1-5): DVKVTQSSRYLVKRTGEKVFLECVQDMDHENMFWYRQDPGLGLRLIYFSYDVKMKEKGDIPEGYSVSREKKERFSLILESASTNQTSMYLCASSLPVGSNQPQHFGDGTRLSIL.

This sequence joins TRBV6-5 and TRBJ2-1; no definite D call. Germline V lookup: CDR1 MNHEY, CDR2 SVGAGI. The CDR3 has 15 amino acids. Trimming took 2 bases from V and 3 from J, leaving 11 bases between them. The CDR3: CASSYQDPLYNEQFF. Here the CDR3 DNA reads TGTGCCAGCAGTTACCAGGATCCCCTCTACAATGAGCAGTTCTTC.

This chain joins TRBV13 and TRBJ2-7, with TRBD1 matching 8 bases. Trimming at V came to 5 bases and at J to 0 bases, leaving 3 bases not matched to a gene. Per the germline V gene, CDR1 is PRHDT and CDR2 is FYEKMQ (reference sequence). The CDR3 covers 14 residues. The CDR3 loop reads CASSRDRSSYEQYF. As DNA, the CDR3 is TGTGCCAGCAGCAGGGACAGGAGCTCCTACGAGCAGTACTTC.

The count of this clone is one. The chain uses TRBV5-6 and TRBJ2-1; 9 bases fit TRBD2. The CDR3 is 14 residues long. CDR1 SGHDT and CDR2 YYEEEE come from the germline V gene. The V gene end was trimmed by 2 bases and the J gene end by 7 bases; junction bases not matched to a gene: 4. The CDR3 DNA reads TGTGCCAGCAGCTTAGGCGGGGGGGCAAATGAGCAGTTCTTC. This codes for CASSLGGGANEQFF.